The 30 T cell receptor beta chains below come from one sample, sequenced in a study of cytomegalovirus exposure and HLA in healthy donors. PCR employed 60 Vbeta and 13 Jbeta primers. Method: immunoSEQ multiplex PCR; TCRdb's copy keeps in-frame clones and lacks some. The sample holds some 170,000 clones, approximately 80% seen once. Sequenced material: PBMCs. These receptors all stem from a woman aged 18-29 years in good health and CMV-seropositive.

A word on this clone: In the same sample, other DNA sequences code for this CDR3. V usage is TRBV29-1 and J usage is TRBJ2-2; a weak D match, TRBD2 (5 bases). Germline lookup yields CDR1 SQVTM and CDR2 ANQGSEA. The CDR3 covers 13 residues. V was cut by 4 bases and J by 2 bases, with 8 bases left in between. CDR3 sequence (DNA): TGCAGCGTTGGACGGGGAAACACCGGGGAGCTGTTTTTT. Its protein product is CSVGRGNTGELFF.

CDR3 loop: CASSDGEHTQYF. The DNA of the CDR3 is TGTGCCAGCAGTGACGGGGAGCATACGCAGTATTTT. The chain uses TRBV6-4 and TRBJ2-3, with a tentative D call TRBD2 (5 bases). In germline, CDR1 is MRHNA, CDR2 SNTAGT. The CDR3 sequence is 12 residues long. Trimming stripped 2 bases from V and 7 bases from J, with 7 bases between.

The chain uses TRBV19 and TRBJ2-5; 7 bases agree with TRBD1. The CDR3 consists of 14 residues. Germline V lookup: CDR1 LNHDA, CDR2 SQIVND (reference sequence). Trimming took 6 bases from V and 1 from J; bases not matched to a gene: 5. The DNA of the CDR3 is TGTGCCAGTAGCGGGACAGCGGTCCAAGAGACCCAGTACTTC. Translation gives CASSGTAVQETQYF.

The CDR3 region is CASSYGDRPTGELFF. CDR3 nucleotide sequence: TGTGCCAGCAGTTATGGGGACAGGCCCACGGGGGAGCTGTTTTTT. The rearrangement joins TRBV6-6 to TRBJ2-2; TRBD1 aligns across 8 bases. Germline V CDR1 and CDR2: MNHNY, SVGAGI (reference sequence). V gave up 3 bases and J gave up 8 bases; unmatched junction bases: 8. The length of the CDR3 is 15 residues.

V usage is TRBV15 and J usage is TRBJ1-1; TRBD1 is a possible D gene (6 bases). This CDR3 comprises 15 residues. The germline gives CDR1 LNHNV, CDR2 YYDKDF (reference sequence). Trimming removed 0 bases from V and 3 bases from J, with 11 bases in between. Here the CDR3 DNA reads TGTGCCACCAGCAGAGATACAGGGTATGACACTGAAGCTTTCTTT. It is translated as CATSRDTGYDTEAFF. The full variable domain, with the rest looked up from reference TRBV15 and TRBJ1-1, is DAMVIQNPRYQVTQFGKPVTLSCSQTLNHNVMYWYQQKSSQAPKLLFHYYDKDFNNEADTPDNFQSRRPNTSFCFLDIRSPGLGDTAMYLCATSRDTGYDTEAFFGQGTRLTVV.

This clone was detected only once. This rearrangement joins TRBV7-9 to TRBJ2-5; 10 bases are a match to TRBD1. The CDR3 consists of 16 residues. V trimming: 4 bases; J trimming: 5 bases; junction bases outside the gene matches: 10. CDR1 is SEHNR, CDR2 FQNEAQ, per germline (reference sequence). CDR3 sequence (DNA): TGTGCCAGCAGCTCGGGACAGGGGAACTCTCAGGAGACCCAGTACTTC. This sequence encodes CASSSGQGNSQETQYF.

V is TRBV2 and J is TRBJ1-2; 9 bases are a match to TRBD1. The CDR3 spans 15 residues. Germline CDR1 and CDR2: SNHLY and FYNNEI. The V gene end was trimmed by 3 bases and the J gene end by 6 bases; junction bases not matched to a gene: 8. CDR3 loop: CASSDSQTGGDGYTF. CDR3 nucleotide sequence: TGTGCCAGCAGTGATTCCCAGACAGGGGGAGATGGCTACACCTTC.

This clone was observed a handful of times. The CDR3 DNA is TGTGCCAGCGCGGGGGAGGCAGATACGCAGTATTTT. It codes for CASAGEADTQYF. The chain recombines TRBV2 with TRBJ2-3; 7 bases agree with TRBD2. The germline V gene has CDR1 SNHLY and CDR2 FYNNEI. The V and J ends lost 8 bases and 4 bases, in that order; junction bases with no gene match: 3. The CDR3 contains 12 residues. Together with reference TRBV2 and TRBJ2-3, the CDR3 gives the full variable domain: EPEVTQTPSHQVTQMGQEVILRCVPISNHLYFYWYRQILGQKVEFLVSFYNNEISEKSEIFDDQFSVERPDGSNFTLKIRSTKLEDSAMYFCASAGEADTQYFGPGTRLTVL.

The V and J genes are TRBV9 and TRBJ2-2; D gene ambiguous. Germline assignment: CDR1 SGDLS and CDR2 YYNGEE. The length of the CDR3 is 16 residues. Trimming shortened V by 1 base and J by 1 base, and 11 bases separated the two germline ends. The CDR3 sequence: CASSVMTQENTGELFF. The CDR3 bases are TGTGCCAGCAGCGTAATGACCCAGGAGAACACCGGGGAGCTGTTTTTT.

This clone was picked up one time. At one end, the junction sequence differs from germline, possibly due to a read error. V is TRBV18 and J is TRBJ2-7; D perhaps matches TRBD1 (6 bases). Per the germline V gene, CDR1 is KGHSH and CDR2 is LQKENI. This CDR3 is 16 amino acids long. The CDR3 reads CASSPPQGQEAYEQYF. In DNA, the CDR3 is TGTGCCAGCTCCCCACCACAGGGTCAGGAGGCCTACGAGCAGTACTTC.

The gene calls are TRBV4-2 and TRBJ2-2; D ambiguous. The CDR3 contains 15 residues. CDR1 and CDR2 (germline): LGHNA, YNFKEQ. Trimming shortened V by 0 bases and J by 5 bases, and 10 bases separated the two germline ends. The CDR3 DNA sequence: TGTGCCAGCAGCCAAGACGCGAGAGGTACCGGGGAGCTGTTTTTT. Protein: CASSQDARGTGELFF.

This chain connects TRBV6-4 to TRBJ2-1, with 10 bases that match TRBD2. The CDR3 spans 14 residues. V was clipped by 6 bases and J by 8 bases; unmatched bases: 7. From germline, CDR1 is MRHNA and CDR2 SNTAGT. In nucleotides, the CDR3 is TGTGCCAGCAGCGCTAGCGGGGGACACGATGAGCAGTTCTTC. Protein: CASSASGGHDEQFF.

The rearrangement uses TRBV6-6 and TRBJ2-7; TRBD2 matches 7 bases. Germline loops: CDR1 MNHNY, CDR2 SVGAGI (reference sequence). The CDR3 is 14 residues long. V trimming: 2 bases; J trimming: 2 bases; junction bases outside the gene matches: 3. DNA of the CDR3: TGTGCCAGCAGTTACCAAGGGACTACCTACGAGCAGTACTTC. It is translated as CASSYQGTTYEQYF.

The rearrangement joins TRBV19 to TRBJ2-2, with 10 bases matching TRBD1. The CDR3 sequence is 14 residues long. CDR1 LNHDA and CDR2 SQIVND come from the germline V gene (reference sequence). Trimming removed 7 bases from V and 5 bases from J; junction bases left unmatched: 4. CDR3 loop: CASIDRGQTGELFF. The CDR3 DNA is TGTGCCAGTATCGACAGGGGGCAAACCGGGGAGCTGTTTTTT.

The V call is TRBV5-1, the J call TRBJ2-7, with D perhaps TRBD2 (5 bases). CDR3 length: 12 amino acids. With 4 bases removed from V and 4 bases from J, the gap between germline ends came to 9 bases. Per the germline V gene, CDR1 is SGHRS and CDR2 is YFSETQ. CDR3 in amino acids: CASSPGRYEQYF. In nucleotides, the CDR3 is TGCGCCAGCAGCCCGGGAAGGTACGAGCAGTACTTC.

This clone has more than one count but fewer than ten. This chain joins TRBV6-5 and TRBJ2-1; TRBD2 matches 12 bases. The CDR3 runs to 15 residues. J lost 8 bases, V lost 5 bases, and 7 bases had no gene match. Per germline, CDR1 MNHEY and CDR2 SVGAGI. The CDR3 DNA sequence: TGTGCCAGCAGTGCACCTAGCGGGGGGGGGTATGAGCAGTTCTTC. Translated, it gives CASSAPSGGGYEQFF.

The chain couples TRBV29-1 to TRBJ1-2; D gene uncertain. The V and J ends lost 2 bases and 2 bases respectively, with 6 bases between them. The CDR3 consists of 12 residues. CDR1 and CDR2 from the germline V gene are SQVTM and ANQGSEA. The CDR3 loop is CSVEYQNYGYTF. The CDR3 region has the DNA TGCAGCGTTGAATACCAGAACTATGGCTACACCTTC.

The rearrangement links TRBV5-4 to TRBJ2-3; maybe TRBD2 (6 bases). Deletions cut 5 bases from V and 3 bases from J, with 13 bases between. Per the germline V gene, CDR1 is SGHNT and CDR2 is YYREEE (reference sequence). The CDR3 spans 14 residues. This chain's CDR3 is CASRTRSVTDTQYF. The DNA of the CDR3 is TGTGCCAGCAGGACTAGGTCCGTGACAGATACGCAGTATTTT.

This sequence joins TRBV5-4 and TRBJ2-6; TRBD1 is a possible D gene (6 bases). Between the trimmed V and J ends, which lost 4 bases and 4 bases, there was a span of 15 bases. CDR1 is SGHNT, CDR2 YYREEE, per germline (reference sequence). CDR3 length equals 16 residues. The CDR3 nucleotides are TGTGCCAGCAGCCCCACGGTGGGGGCCGGGGCCAACGTCCTGACTTTC. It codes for CASSPTVGAGANVLTF. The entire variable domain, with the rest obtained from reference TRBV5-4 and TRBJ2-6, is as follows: ETGVTQSPTHLIKTRGQQVTLRCSSQSGHNTVSWYQQALGQGPQFIFQYYREEENGRGNFPPRFSGLQFPNYSSELNVNALELDDSALYLCASSPTVGAGANVLTFGAGSRLTVL.

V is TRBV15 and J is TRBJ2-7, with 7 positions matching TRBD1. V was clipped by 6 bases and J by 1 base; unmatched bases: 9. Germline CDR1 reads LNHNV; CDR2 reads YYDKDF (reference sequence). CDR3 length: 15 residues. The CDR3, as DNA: TGTGCCACCAGTTCCACCGGGACAGCATCCTACGAGCAGTACTTC. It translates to CATSSTGTASYEQYF.

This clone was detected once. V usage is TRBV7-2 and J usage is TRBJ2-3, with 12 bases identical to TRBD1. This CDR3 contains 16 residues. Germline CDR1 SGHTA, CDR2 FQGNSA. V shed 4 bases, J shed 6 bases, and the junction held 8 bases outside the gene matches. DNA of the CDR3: TGTGCCAGCAGCTGGCCGGGACAGGGGGCGGGGGATACGCAGTATTTT. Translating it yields CASSWPGQGAGDTQYF.

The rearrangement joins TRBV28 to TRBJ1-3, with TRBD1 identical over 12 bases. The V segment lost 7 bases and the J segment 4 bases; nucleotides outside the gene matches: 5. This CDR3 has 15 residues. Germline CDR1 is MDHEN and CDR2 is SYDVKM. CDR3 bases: TGTGCCAGCACCCGAGGGACAGGGGGCGGAAACACCATATATTTT. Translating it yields CASTRGTGGGNTIYF.

This chain's CDR3 is CASSEGDSQETQYF. As DNA, the CDR3 is TGTGCCAGCAGTGAAGGGGACAGCCAAGAGACCCAGTACTTC. V usage is TRBV2 and J usage is TRBJ2-5; 7 bases line up with TRBD1. From germline, CDR1 is SNHLY and CDR2 FYNNEI. The CDR3 loop spans 14 amino acids. V was clipped by 1 base and J by 1 base; unmatched bases: 0.

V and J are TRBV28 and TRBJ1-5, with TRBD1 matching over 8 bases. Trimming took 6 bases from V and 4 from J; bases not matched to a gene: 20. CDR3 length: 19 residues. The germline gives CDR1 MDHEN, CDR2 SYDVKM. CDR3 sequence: CASRDLRVSRQGKNQPQHF. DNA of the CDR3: TGTGCCAGCAGGGACCTCCGGGTATCAAGACAGGGGAAAAATCAGCCCCAGCATTTT.

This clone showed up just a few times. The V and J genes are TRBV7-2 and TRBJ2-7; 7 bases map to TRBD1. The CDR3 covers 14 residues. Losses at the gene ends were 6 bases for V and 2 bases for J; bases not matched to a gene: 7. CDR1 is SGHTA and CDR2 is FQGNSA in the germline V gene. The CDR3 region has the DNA TGTGCCAGCAGACAGACAGGGAGAACCTACGAGCAGTACTTC. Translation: CASRQTGRTYEQYF. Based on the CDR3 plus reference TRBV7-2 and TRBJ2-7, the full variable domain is GAGVSQSPSNKVTEKGKDVELRCDPISGHTALYWYRQSLGQGLEFLIYFQGNSAPDKSGLPSDRFSAERTGGSVSTLTIQRTQQEDSAVYLCASRQTGRTYEQYFGPGTRLTVT.

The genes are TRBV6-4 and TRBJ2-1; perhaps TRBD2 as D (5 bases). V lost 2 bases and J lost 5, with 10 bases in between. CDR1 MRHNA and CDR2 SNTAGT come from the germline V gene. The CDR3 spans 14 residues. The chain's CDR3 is CASSDGGRDNEQFF. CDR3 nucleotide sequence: TGTGCCAGCAGTGACGGCGGGCGGGACAATGAGCAGTTCTTC.

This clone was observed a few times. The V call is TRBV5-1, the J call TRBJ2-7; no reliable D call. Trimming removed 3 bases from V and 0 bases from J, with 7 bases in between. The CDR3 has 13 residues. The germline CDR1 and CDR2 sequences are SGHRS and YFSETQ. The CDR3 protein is CASSWASSYEQYF. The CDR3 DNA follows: TGCGCCAGCAGCTGGGCCAGCTCCTACGAGCAGTACTTC.

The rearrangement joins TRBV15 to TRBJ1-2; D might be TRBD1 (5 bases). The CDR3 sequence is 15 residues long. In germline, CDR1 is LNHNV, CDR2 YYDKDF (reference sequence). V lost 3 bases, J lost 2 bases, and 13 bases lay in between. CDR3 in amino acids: CATSRPTGSNYGYTF. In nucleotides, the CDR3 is TGTGCCACCAGCAGGCCTACAGGCTCCAACTATGGCTACACCTTC.

In DNA, the CDR3 is TGTGCCAGCAGCTTAGGGGGGACAGGGACACTACCATCTGGGGCCAACGTCCTGACTTTC. It yields the protein CASSLGGTGTLPSGANVLTF. This chain connects TRBV7-8 to TRBJ2-6; 9 bases agree with TRBD1. With 1 base clipped from V and 1 base from J, the junction kept 11 bases outside the gene matches. From germline, CDR1 is SGHVS and CDR2 FQNEAQ. This CDR3 region has 20 residues. Looking up the rest from reference TRBV7-8 and TRBJ2-6 gives the full variable domain: GAGVSQSPRYKVAKRGQDVALRCDPISGHVSLFWYQQALGQGPEFLTYFQNEAQLDKSGLPSDRFFAERPEGSVSTLKIQRTQQEDSAVYLCASSLGGTGTLPSGANVLTFGAGSRLTVL.

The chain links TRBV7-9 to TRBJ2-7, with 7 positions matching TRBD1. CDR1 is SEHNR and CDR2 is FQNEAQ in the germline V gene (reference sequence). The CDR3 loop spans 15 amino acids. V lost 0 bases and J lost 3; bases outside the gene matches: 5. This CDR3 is CASSLAPGQIYEQYF. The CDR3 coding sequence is TGTGCCAGCAGCTTAGCTCCGGGACAGATCTACGAGCAGTACTTC.